This entry features one T cell receptor beta chain sequence. Its cognate antigen is unknown. As processed by the authors: Junction-only sequences without quality scores came from ImmunoSEQ, so filtering differed. Clones were sequenced by immunoSEQ multiplex PCR, and TCRdb holds only the in-frame ones, with some missing. D and trimming come from the DNA, and the V and J calls and clone size come from that table. The sample lists around 2,000,000 clones, 90% to 95% occurring once. Per germline, CDR1 SGHVS and CDR2 FNYEAQ. The J segment lost 3 bases and the V segment lost 2 bases, leaving 13 bases of the junction unmatched. There are 18 residues in the CDR3. The entry originates in a study of shared clonotypes between healthy human individuals. Study-level results: Of the naive CD4 clonotypes, approximately 5% were shared across a handful of donors.

Donors had no recently reported acute infections or vaccinations and were HIV-negative. The study separated CD4+ cells into CD45RA+ naive and CD45RA-negative memory subsets. The chain carries TRBV7-6 and TRBJ2-1; 7 bases align to TRBD2. This TCR was sampled from a man in his late teens or twenties in good health. The sample comprised naive CD4+ T cells sorted from blood. As for subset: CD45RA+ positively selected. The CDR3 DNA reads TGTGCCAGCAGCTTATCCCCGGGGGGTAGATTCGTCTACAATGAGCAGTTCTTC. Its protein product is CASSLSPGGRFVYNEQFF.